The 10 T cell receptor beta chains reported below all come from one sample, sequenced in a study of blood T cell repertoires in COVID-19. Data came from immunoSEQ multiplex PCR; TCRdb stores just in-frame clones and leaves some out. This sample has 360,000 or so clones; about 90% occur once, and the top ten carry under 3%. The sample consisted of PBMCs or T cells enriched from blood (not recorded which). Receptors originate from a woman aged 25 to 39 who had recovered from COVID-19.

With respect to this clone: This sample also contains other DNA sequences that code for the same CDR3. The chain employs TRBV5-1 and TRBJ2-5, with a weak D call TRBD2 (6 bases). CDR1 SGHRS and CDR2 YFSETQ come from the germline V gene. V was trimmed by 4 bases and J by 2 bases, leaving 12 bases between them. There are 14 residues in the CDR3. The CDR3 loop reads CASSPRDSQETQYF. As DNA, the CDR3 is TGCGCCAGCAGCCCCCGGGACTCGCAAGAGACCCAGTACTTC.

V is TRBV6-6 and J is TRBJ2-3, with 7 bases lining up with TRBD1. The CDR3 extends over 13 amino acids. Germline V lookup: CDR1 MNHNY, CDR2 SVGAGI (reference sequence). Germline trimming cut 5 bases from V and 3 bases from J; bases unmatched to any gene: 2. The chain's CDR3 is CASSGQATDTQYF. CDR3 sequence (DNA): TGTGCCAGCAGTGGACAGGCGACAGATACGCAGTATTTT.

The V gene is TRBV7-8, the J gene TRBJ2-3, with TRBD2 identical over 8 bases. Germline-derived CDR1 and CDR2 are SGHVS and FQNEAQ. The CDR3 covers 15 residues. Trimming cost V 4 bases and J 0 bases; bases outside gene matches: 3. The CDR3 DNA reads TGTGCCAGCAGCTCCATAGCGGGGAGCACAGATACGCAGTATTTT. Translation gives CASSSIAGSTDTQYF.

J is TRBJ1-5 and V is TRBV27, with 9 bases identical to TRBD1. Trimming cost V 5 bases and J 7 bases; bases outside gene matches: 9. Germline CDR1 and CDR2: MNHEY and SMNVEV (reference sequence). The length of the CDR3 is 15 residues. The DNA of the CDR3 is TGTGCCAGCAGTCGCCTGGGACAGGGAGGGCAGCCCCAGCATTTT. It translates to CASSRLGQGGQPQHF.

This chain links TRBV5-1 with TRBJ2-7; D is perhaps TRBD2 (7 bases). The V end lost 2 bases, the J end lost 3 bases, and 12 bases lay between the germline ends. Germline assignment: CDR1 SGHRS and CDR2 YFSETQ. The CDR3 consists of 14 residues. CDR3 residues: CASSLGGEVYEQYF. The CDR3 DNA reads as TGCGCCAGCAGCTTAGGGGGGGAAGTCTACGAGCAGTACTTC.

This clone has a single count. The rearrangement links TRBV29-1 to TRBJ2-7; the D gene is possibly TRBD2 (6 bases). Germline CDR1 and CDR2: SQVTM and ANQGSEA. Trimming cost V 7 bases and J 4 bases, with 17 bases left between them. The CDR3 covers 13 residues. CDR3 amino acids: CSAWGVARYEQYF. DNA of the CDR3: TGCAGCGCTTGGGGGGTAGCGAGGTACGAGCAGTACTTC.

The chain uses TRBV4-1 and TRBJ1-1; D unresolved. CDR1 is MGHRA, CDR2 YSYEKL, per germline. The CDR3 consists of 14 residues. V dropped 0 bases and J dropped 4 bases, with 9 bases sitting between them. The CDR3 DNA follows: TGCGCCAGCAGCCAAGAGCCGGGAAGCACTGAAGCTTTCTTT. This translates into CASSQEPGSTEAFF.

The rearrangement uses TRBV2 and TRBJ2-2, with TRBD1 matching over 7 bases. The V segment lost 4 bases and the J segment 0 bases; nucleotides outside the gene matches: 2. Germline assignment: CDR1 SNHLY and CDR2 FYNNEI. This CDR3 region has 15 residues. This CDR3 reads CASSADRSNTGELFF. Here the CDR3 DNA reads TGTGCCAGCAGTGCGGACAGGTCGAACACCGGGGAGCTGTTTTTT.

The rearrangement links TRBV30 to TRBJ1-2; D remains unclear. V lost 0 bases to trimming and J lost 5 bases, with 10 bases between them. Germline V CDR1 and CDR2: GTSNPN, SVGIG (reference sequence). This CDR3 is 13 amino acids long. This CDR3 reads CAWSVGSEYGYTF. CDR3 sequence (DNA): TGTGCCTGGAGTGTAGGCAGCGAGTATGGCTACACCTTC.

The chain carries TRBV5-6 and TRBJ2-7; 11 bases line up with TRBD1. The trim removed 3 bases at V and 5 bases at J, leaving 7 bases unmatched. CDR1 SGHDT and CDR2 YYEEEE come from the germline V gene. The CDR3 has 15 residues. CDR3 nucleotide sequence: TGTGCCAGCAGCTCGGGGGACAGGGGGTACCACGAGCAGTACTTC. Residues: CASSSGDRGYHEQYF.